Listed below are T cell receptor beta chains from one sample, sequenced in a study of response to subunit inactivated influenza vaccine. TCRdb analysed the RT-PCR reads with MiXCR anew, one entry per CDR3 protein. This sample has hundreds of thousands of distinct CDR3 sequences, with about 10% found just once. The data were also submitted as part of a second study, on T cells expressing NK-cell markers.

Source: PBMCs from blood, taken on the day of vaccination. These TCRs come from a man between 50 and 59 years old who received an inactivated influenza vaccine. Each CDR3 is given with its conserved first and last residue. The order of the fields is V gene, D gene, J gene, clone size, CDR3 protein, CDR3 DNA. A D gene is named only where the DNA matches it firmly. Only part of the rows carry a size: once, few, many, or a class if the clone is expanded.

>TRBV18|TRBD1|TRBJ2-2|few
CASSHRTGPKPTGELFF
TGTGCCAGCTCACACAGGACAGGACCTAAACCCACCGGGGAGCTGTTTTTT
>TRBV6-2/TRBV6-3|-|TRBJ2-3|few
CASSYSLRLSTDTQYF
TGTGCCAGCAGTTACTCGTTGCGGCTTAGCACAGATACGCAGTATTTT
>TRBV4-1|TRBD1|TRBJ2-3|-
CASSEGTGGSWGTDTQYF
TGCGCCAGCAGCGAAGGGACAGGGGGAAGTTGGGGCACAGATACGCAGTATTTT
>TRBV20-1|-|TRBJ2-1|-
CSARDSGGTYLYNEQFF
TGCAGTGCTAGAGATTCGGGGGGCACTTATCTTTACAATGAGCAGTTCTTC
>TRBV3-1|TRBD2|TRBJ2-1|few
CASSRTGLAGNEQFF
TGTGCCAGCAGCCGGACGGGACTAGCGGGCAATGAGCAGTTCTTC
>TRBV29-1|-|TRBJ2-1|few
CSVGPPGRQTGPFF
TGCAGCGTCGGACCCCCCGGGCGGCAGACGGGGCCGTTCTTC
>TRBV20-1|-|TRBJ1-2|-
CSAPGLFGYTF
TGCAGTGCTCCCGGACTCTTTGGCTACACCTTC
>TRBV19|-|TRBJ2-2|-
CATQMGQNTGELFF
TGTGCCACCCAGATGGGACAGAACACCGGGGAGCTGTTTTTT
>TRBV16|-|TRBJ1-2|-
CASSQSSLNYGYTF
TGTGCCAGCAGCCAATCGTCCCTAAACTATGGCTACACCTTC
>TRBV18|-|TRBJ1-6|few
CASSPAGFDERSPLHF
TGTGCCAGCTCACCGGCTGGTTTCGACGAGCGTTCACCCCTCCACTTT
>TRBV5-1|TRBD1|TRBJ2-3|few
CASSLTLPGQGKVTDTQYF
TGCGCCAGCAGCTTGACCCTTCCGGGACAGGGGAAGGTCACAGATACGCAGTATTTT
>TRBV29-1|-|TRBJ2-5|-
CSVQVSRETQYF
TGCAGCGTCCAGGTCAGCAGGGAGACCCAGTACTTC
>TRBV20-1|-|TRBJ2-7|many
CSAKTGSSYEQYF
TGCAGTGCTAAAACGGGCAGTTCCTACGAGCAGTACTTC
>TRBV4-2|-|TRBJ2-7|many
CASSQPGTPYEQYF
TGTGCCAGCAGCCAACCCGGGACTCCGTACGAGCAGTACTTC
>TRBV5-1|-|TRBJ2-1|-
CASSLGDGTDYNEQFF
TGCGCCAGCAGCCTGGGAGACGGGACCGATTACAATGAGCAGTTCTTC
>TRBV6-1|-|TRBJ1-5|few
CASSDGPPSYSNQPQHF
TGTGCCAGCAGTGACGGGCCGCCTTCCTATAGCAATCAGCCCCAGCATTTT
>TRBV10-3|TRBD1|TRBJ1-5|-
CAISPGQINQPQHF
TGTGCCATCAGCCCGGGACAGATAAATCAGCCCCAGCATTTT
>TRBV4-1|-|TRBJ1-3|-
CASSQAGPSSGNTIYF
TGCGCCAGCAGCCAAGCGGGGCCTAGCTCTGGAAACACCATATATTTT
>TRBV30|TRBD2|TRBJ2-3|-
CAWSIGGGPDTQYF
TGTGCCTGGAGTATCGGGGGGGGGCCAGATACGCAGTATTTT
>TRBV28|-|TRBJ2-3|-
CASSRWLQYF
TGTGCCAGCAGTAGGTGGCTGCAGTATTTT
>TRBV20-1|TRBD2|TRBJ2-3|few
CSARGTSGGPRDTQYF
TGCAGTGCTAGAGGCACTAGCGGGGGGCCGAGGGATACGCAGTATTTT
>TRBV7-8|TRBD2|TRBJ2-3|-
CASSSRSSGSLTDTQYF
TGTGCCAGCAGCTCCCGCTCCAGCGGGAGCCTCACAGATACGCAGTATTTT
>TRBV27|-|TRBJ2-7|few
CASSLSARTSYEQYF
TGTGCCAGCAGTTTATCGGCCAGAACTTCCTACGAGCAGTACTTC
>TRBV5-5|-|TRBJ2-5|few
CASSLRLESGETQYF
TGTGCCAGCAGCTTGCGGTTGGAGTCGGGAGAGACCCAGTACTTC
>TRBV4-2|TRBD2|TRBJ2-3|-
CASSQDSLLAGYGGSTDTQYF
TGTGCCAGCAGCCAAGATTCGCTGCTAGCGGGATATGGAGGTAGCACAGATACGCAGTATTTT
>TRBV27|-|TRBJ1-3|many
CASSFHRGHQGNTIYF
TGTGCCAGCAGTTTCCATCGGGGCCATCAGGGAAACACCATATATTTT
>TRBV20-1|-|TRBJ1-1|-
CSAREGGMAEAFF
TGCAGTGCCCGCGAGGGGGGGATGGCTGAAGCTTTCTTT
>TRBV19|-|TRBJ2-4|-
CASSSQGVMTKNIQYF
TGTGCCAGTAGTAGTCAGGGTGTGATGACCAAAAACATTCAGTACTTC
>TRBV7-2|-|TRBJ2-3|-
CAGGAEARGTQYF
TGTGCCGGAGGAGCCGAGGCCCGGGGTACGCAGTATTTT
>TRBV7-2|-|TRBJ2-2|-
CASRFRGTGELFF
TGTGCCAGCAGGTTTCGGGGGACCGGGGAGCTGTTTTTT
>TRBV14|TRBD2|TRBJ2-1|-
CASSPRTSGGHSYNEQFF
TGTGCCAGCAGCCCCCGGACTAGCGGGGGGCACTCCTACAATGAGCAGTTCTTC
>TRBV28|-|TRBJ1-5|-
CASSKRTPSRLINGQPQHF
TGTGCCAGCAGTAAAAGAACCCCGAGCAGACTGATTAATGGTCAGCCCCAGCATTTT
>TRBV20-1|-|TRBJ1-1|-
CSALVLTEAFF
TGCAGTGCATTGGTTTTGACTGAAGCTTTCTTT
>TRBV12-3/TRBV12-4|-|TRBJ2-7|-
CASSFWVQGEQYF
TGTGCCAGCAGTTTTTGGGTACAGGGCGAGCAGTACTTC
>TRBV20-1|-|TRBJ1-1|many
CSARDRILNTEAFF
TGCAGTGCTAGAGATCGAATACTGAACACTGAAGCTTTCTTT
>TRBV3-1|TRBD2|TRBJ2-7|few
CASSSILAEGEQYF
TGTGCCAGCAGCTCTATACTAGCGGAAGGCGAGCAGTACTTC
>TRBV29-1|-|TRBJ2-1|few
CSVADLGEQFF
TGCAGCGTAGCGGACTTGGGTGAGCAGTTCTTC
>TRBV5-4|-|TRBJ2-1|-
CASRPDTDHHNEQFF
TGTGCCAGCAGACCAGACACGGATCACCACAATGAGCAGTTCTTC
>TRBV12-3/TRBV12-4|-|TRBJ1-6|few
CASSLGQTYNSPLHF
TGTGCCAGCAGTTTGGGTCAGACTTATAATTCACCCCTCCACTTT
>TRBV6-2/TRBV6-3|TRBD1|TRBJ2-1|-
CASSDRANEQFF
TGTGCCAGCAGTGACAGGGCTAATGAGCAGTTCTTC
>TRBV6-6|-|TRBJ2-1|many
CASSGGQYNEQFF
TGTGCCAGCAGTGGGGGGCAATACAATGAGCAGTTCTTC
>TRBV20-1|TRBD1|TRBJ2-3|few
CSARDPGQGSDTQYF
TGCAGTGCTAGAGACCCGGGACAGGGTTCAGATACGCAGTATTTT
>TRBV12-3/TRBV12-4|TRBD2|TRBJ2-3|-
CASSLGTSGRRVDTQYF
TGTGCCAGCAGCCTGGGGACTAGCGGGAGAAGGGTAGATACGCAGTATTTT
>TRBV11-2|-|TRBJ1-2|-
CASSPLGGNYGYTF
TGTGCCAGCAGCCCATTAGGGGGGAACTATGGCTACACCTTC
>TRBV6-2/TRBV6-3|TRBD1|TRBJ2-3|-
CASSYRGRSTDTQYF
TGTGCCAGCAGTTATAGGGGGCGATCAACAGATACGCAGTATTTT
>TRBV29-1|-|TRBJ2-7|few
CSVTPGTTAREQYF
TGCAGCGTTACCCCGGGGACAACGGCGAGGGAGCAGTACTTC
>TRBV6-7|TRBD1|TRBJ1-1|-
CASSTRTGGMNTEAFF
TGTGCCAGCAGTACCCGTACAGGGGGTATGAACACTGAAGCTTTCTTT